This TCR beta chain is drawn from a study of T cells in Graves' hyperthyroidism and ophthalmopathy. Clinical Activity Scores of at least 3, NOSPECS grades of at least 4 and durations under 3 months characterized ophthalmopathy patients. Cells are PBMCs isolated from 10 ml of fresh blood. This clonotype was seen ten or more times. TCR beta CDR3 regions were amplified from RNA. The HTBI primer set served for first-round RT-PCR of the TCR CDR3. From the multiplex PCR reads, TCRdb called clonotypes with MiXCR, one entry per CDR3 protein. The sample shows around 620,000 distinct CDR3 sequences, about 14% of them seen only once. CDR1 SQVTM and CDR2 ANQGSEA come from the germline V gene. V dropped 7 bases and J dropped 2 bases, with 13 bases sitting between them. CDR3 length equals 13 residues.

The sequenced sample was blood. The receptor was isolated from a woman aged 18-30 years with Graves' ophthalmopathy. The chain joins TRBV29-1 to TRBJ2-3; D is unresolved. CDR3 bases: TGCAGCGGGAAAGTTGGAATCACAGATACGCAGTATTTT. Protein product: CSGKVGITDTQYF.